These 24 T cell receptor beta chains were all obtained from the same sample, sequenced in a study of shared clonotypes between healthy human individuals. The protocol was immunoSEQ multiplex PCR, while the TCRdb copy is restricted to in-frame clones and leaves out a portion. Of about 1 million clones listed, about 77% are singletons. Sequenced input: memory CD4+ T cells sorted from blood. Subset indicated: CD45RA-negative fraction. The receptors were sampled from a man between 18 and 29 years old in good health.

As for this clone: Other DNA variants within this sample encode the same CDR3. The chain couples TRBV5-1 to TRBJ2-7; 7 bases line up with TRBD1. V trimming: 0 bases; J trimming: 3 bases; junction bases outside the gene matches: 3. Germline V gene sequence: CDR1 SGHRS, CDR2 YFSETQ. This CDR3 contains 14 residues. This CDR3 reads CASSLAAGGYEQYF. CDR3 sequence (DNA): TGCGCCAGCAGCTTGGCAGCAGGGGGCTACGAGCAGTACTTC.

The CDR3 spells CAWRGGLADSYEQYF. DNA of the CDR3: TGTGCCTGGAGGGGAGGACTAGCGGACTCCTACGAGCAGTACTTC. The genes are TRBV30 and TRBJ2-7; 10 nucleotides agree with TRBD2. CDR1 is GTSNPN and CDR2 is SVGIG in the germline V gene (reference sequence). The CDR3 runs 15 residues. The trim removed 3 bases at V and 0 bases at J, leaving 5 bases unmatched.

In this sample, this clone turned up a few times. Other DNA sequences in the same sample also yield this CDR3. CDR3 sequence: CASSLNTNTGELFF. CDR3 bases: TGTGCCAGCAGCTTGAATACGAACACCGGGGAGCTGTTTTTT. V usage is TRBV7-9 and J usage is TRBJ2-2; no definite D call. This CDR3 contains 14 residues. V was cut by 3 bases and J by 0 bases, with 5 bases left in between. Per germline, CDR1 SEHNR and CDR2 FQNEAQ (reference sequence). Complete variable domain (other parts from reference TRBV7-9 and TRBJ2-2): DTGVSQNPRHKITKRGQNVTFRCDPISEHNRLYWYRQTLGQGPEFLTYFQNEAQLEKSRLLSDRFSAERPKGSFSTLEIQRTEQGDSAMYLCASSLNTNTGELFFGEGSRLTVL.

The chain employs TRBV11-2 and TRBJ2-5; no clear D. Trimming cost V 8 bases and J 1 base, with 14 bases left between them. CDR3 length: 14 residues. From germline, CDR1 is SGHAT and CDR2 FQNNGV. CDR3 DNA sequence: TGTGCCAGCCACTCCCATGGACCCCAAGAGACCCAGTACTTC. Protein product: CASHSHGPQETQYF.

Here the CDR3 DNA reads TGTGCCAGCAGCTCACAGGCGGGTAGGACAGATACGCAGTATTTT. This codes for CASSSQAGRTDTQYF. The chain joins TRBV11-2 to TRBJ2-3; D is perhaps TRBD1 or TRBD2 (5 bases each). CDR1 and CDR2 from the germline V gene are SGHAT and FQNNGV. The length of the CDR3 is 15 residues. Between the trimmed V and J ends, which lost 4 bases and 3 bases, there was a span of 14 bases. Based on the CDR3 plus reference TRBV11-2 and TRBJ2-3, the full variable domain is EAGVAQSPRYKIIEKRQSVAFWCNPISGHATLYWYQQILGQGPKLLIQFQNNGVVDDSQLPKDRFSAERLKGVDSTLKIQPAKLEDSAVYLCASSSQAGRTDTQYFGPGTRLTVL.

The chain employs TRBV29-1 and TRBJ2-5; 11 positions agree with TRBD1. Germline CDR1 and CDR2: SQVTM and ANQGSEA. CDR3 length: 14 residues. Trimming at V came to 7 bases and at J to 1 base, leaving 5 bases not matched to a gene. CDR3 nucleotides: TGCAGCGCCGGGACAGGGGGGGTCCAAGAGACCCAGTACTTC. Protein product: CSAGTGGVQETQYF.

This chain's CDR3 is CASSLGEGVLYGYTF. CDR3 DNA sequence: TGTGCCAGCAGCTTAGGTGAAGGGGTCCTCTATGGCTACACCTTC. The chain combines TRBV7-2 with TRBJ1-2; tentatively, D is TRBD1 (5 bases). This CDR3 is 15 amino acids long. Germline CDR1 reads SGHTA; CDR2 reads FQGNSA. V lost 1 base to trimming and J lost 4 bases, with 13 bases between them.

This clone was detected only a few times. This rearrangement joins TRBV29-1 to TRBJ2-5; 13 bases are shared with TRBD2. The closer fit of TRBJ2-7 to the DNA end suggests the J call may be wrong. The CDR3 spans 15 residues. Germline V CDR1 and CDR2: SQVTM, ANQGSEA. CDR3 bases: TGCAGCGTCGGGGGGACTAGCGGGAATTCCTACGAGCAGTACTTC. This sequence encodes CSVGGTSGNSYEQYF.

This chain links TRBV5-1 with TRBJ1-6; 7 bases are shared with TRBD1. The CDR3 contains 15 residues. Germline V CDR1 and CDR2: SGHRS, YFSETQ. Trimming removed 1 base from V and 7 bases from J; junction bases left unmatched: 5. CDR3 DNA: TGCGCCAGCAGCTTGTTCGGGACAGTAAATTCACCCCTCCACTTT. Protein: CASSLFGTVNSPLHF.

The rearrangement uses TRBV11-2 and TRBJ1-2, with D unclear. The CDR3 spans 14 residues. Germline-derived CDR1 and CDR2 are SGHAT and FQNNGV. Deletions cut 2 bases from V and 1 base from J, with 8 bases between. The CDR3: CASSLTGFNYGYTF. The CDR3 nucleotides read TGTGCCAGCAGCTTAACGGGATTTAACTATGGCTACACCTTC.

The chain is built from TRBV16 and TRBJ1-1; no definite D call. V was clipped by 0 bases and J by 6 bases, with 11 bases between them. CDR3 size: 14 residues. CDR1 is KGHSY and CDR2 is FQNENV in the germline V gene. This CDR3 reads CASSQSSIGAEAFF. Written as DNA, the CDR3 is TGTGCCAGCAGCCAATCGAGCATCGGCGCTGAAGCTTTCTTT.

The rearrangement uses TRBV30 and TRBJ2-5, with 11 bases identical to TRBD2. Germline V CDR1 and CDR2: GTSNPN, SVGIG (reference sequence). CDR3 length: 17 amino acids. Trimming cost V 2 bases and J 3 bases; bases outside gene matches: 11. CDR3 sequence: CAWSRTRTSGQKETQYF. The CDR3 DNA is TGTGCCTGGAGTAGGACTCGGACTAGCGGGCAGAAAGAGACCCAGTACTTC.

This sequence joins TRBV19 and TRBJ2-1; TRBD2 might be the D (5 bases). Germline CDR1 LNHDA, CDR2 SQIVND (reference sequence). The length of the CDR3 is 17 residues. The V end lost 3 bases, the J end lost 9 bases, and 24 bases lay between the germline ends. The CDR3 region is CASSIYLAQKQPGEQFF. The CDR3 DNA sequence: TGTGCCAGTAGTATCTACCTAGCTCAAAAGCAGCCTGGTGAGCAGTTCTTC.

CDR3 in DNA: TGTGCCAGCAGTGAAATTTATAGCAATCAGCCCCAGCATTTT. Its translation is CASSEIYSNQPQHF. The genes are TRBV2 and TRBJ1-5; D is uncertain. CDR1 SNHLY and CDR2 FYNNEI come from the germline V gene. The CDR3 is 14 residues long. Trimming took 2 bases from V and 0 from J, leaving 5 bases between them. Full variable domain (missing parts from reference TRBV2 and TRBJ1-5): EPEVTQTPSHQVTQMGQEVILRCVPISNHLYFYWYRQILGQKVEFLVSFYNNEISEKSEIFDDQFSVERPDGSNFTLKIRSTKLEDSAMYFCASSEIYSNQPQHFGDGTRLSIL.

This sequence joins TRBV5-1 and TRBJ1-2; 8 nucleotides match TRBD1. The CDR3 has 14 amino acids. Germline V gene sequence: CDR1 SGHRS, CDR2 YFSETQ. With V trimmed by 3 bases and J by 7 bases, 8 bases remained unmatched. The DNA of the CDR3 is TGCGCCAGCAGCTCCGGGACAGGAGAAACTGGCTACACCTTC. It translates to CASSSGTGETGYTF.

The rearrangement links TRBV19 to TRBJ2-1, with D maybe TRBD2 (6 bases). This CDR3 has 13 residues. Trimming took off 7 bases at V and 4 bases at J, with 11 bases between the two ends. Germline assignment: CDR1 LNHDA and CDR2 SQIVND (reference sequence). The CDR3 spells CASTDYPYNEQFF. The CDR3 nucleotides read TGTGCCAGTACGGACTACCCATACAATGAGCAGTTCTTC. The whole variable domain, filled in from reference TRBV19 and TRBJ2-1, reads DGGITQSPKYLFRKEGQNVTLSCEQNLNHDAMYWYRQDPGQGLRLIYYSQIVNDFQKGDIAEGYSVSREKKESFPLTVTSAQKNPTAFYLCASTDYPYNEQFFGPGTRLTVL.

The V gene is TRBV4-3, the J gene TRBJ1-4; a weak D match, TRBD1 (5 bases). The CDR3 spans 15 residues. The germline V and J ends were trimmed by 4 bases and 8 bases, with 17 bases remaining between them. CDR1 and CDR2 (germline): LGHNA, YSLEER. The CDR3 sequence is CASSPGAGLKEKLFF. CDR3 bases: TGCGCCAGCAGCCCTGGGGCAGGACTGAAGGAAAAACTGTTTTTT.

V and J are TRBV6-1 and TRBJ1-5; TRBD1 aligns across 9 bases. Germline V gene data show CDR1 as MNHNS and CDR2 as SASEGT. This CDR3 is built from 16 residues. J was trimmed by 5 bases and V by 3 bases; bases with no gene match: 8. This CDR3 reads CASSDGTGPRHQPQHF. The CDR3 DNA is TGTGCCAGCAGTGACGGGACAGGGCCTCGTCATCAGCCCCAGCATTTT.

This clone occurred a few times. The chain carries TRBV5-1 and TRBJ2-3; D possibly matches TRBD1 or TRBD2 (5 bases each). Germline lookup yields CDR1 SGHRS and CDR2 YFSETQ. Trimming cost V 0 bases and J 6 bases, with 17 bases left between them. The CDR3 loop spans 16 amino acids. In nucleotides, the CDR3 is TGCGCCAGCAGCTTGGCAGGGACCAGCAGAGCGGATACGCAGTATTTT. Translation gives CASSLAGTSRADTQYF. Complete variable domain (other parts from reference TRBV5-1 and TRBJ2-3): KAGVTQTPRYLIKTRGQQVTLSCSPISGHRSVSWYQQTPGQGLQFLFEYFSETQRNKGNFPGRFSGRQFSNSRSEMNVSTLELGDSALYLCASSLAGTSRADTQYFGPGTRLTVL.

The chain couples TRBV10-3 to TRBJ1-1, with D hard to call. The length of the CDR3 is 13 residues. V lost 6 bases and J 2 bases, leaving 10 bases between the germline ends. From germline, CDR1 is ENHRY and CDR2 SYGVKD. The CDR3 spells CAIRLVDNTEAFF. Written as DNA, the CDR3 is TGTGCCATCAGGCTGGTGGATAACACTGAAGCTTTCTTT.

The chain recombines TRBV19 with TRBJ1-3; possible D gene TRBD1, 5 bases. V was pared by 3 bases and J by 2 bases, with 14 bases between. Looked up from germline, CDR1 is LNHDA and CDR2 is SQIVND (reference sequence). The CDR3 extends over 16 amino acids. CDR3 sequence: CASSIGRATAGNTIYF. The DNA of the CDR3 is TGTGCCAGTAGTATTGGCAGGGCGACCGCTGGAAACACCATATATTTT.

The J gene is TRBJ2-5, the V gene TRBV4-2; 12 bases map to TRBD2. The CDR3 contains 18 residues. Germline lookup yields CDR1 LGHNA and CDR2 YNFKEQ. V lost 0 bases and J lost 6; bases outside the gene matches: 11. CDR3 DNA: TGTGCCAGCAGCCAAGATGCGTCTAGCGGGAGGGCCGAGAAGACCCAGTACTTC. Translated: CASSQDASSGRAEKTQYF.

The CDR3, as DNA: TGTGCCAGCAGCCAAACCGGGACAGGGACCTACGAGCAGTACTTC. It codes for CASSQTGTGTYEQYF. The genes are TRBV6-6 and TRBJ2-7, with 9 nucleotides matching TRBD1. Trimming cost V 6 bases and J 2 bases; bases outside gene matches: 8. This CDR3 has 15 amino acids. Germline values: CDR1 MNHNY, CDR2 SVGAGI (reference sequence).

The CDR3 DNA follows: TGTGCCAGCAGCCTTCAGGACAGGGTAGGGGAGCTGTTTTTT. This encodes CASSLQDRVGELFF. The chain is built from TRBV9 and TRBJ2-2; 8 bases are a match to TRBD1. This CDR3 region has 14 residues. Per the germline V gene, CDR1 is SGDLS and CDR2 is YYNGEE. V gave up 4 bases and J gave up 8 bases; unmatched junction bases: 7.